A selection of T cell receptor beta chains follows, all from one sample in a study of OX40 agonist ivuxolimab in advanced cancers. Only in-frame clones appear in the TCRdb table, and some are missing; sequencing was by immunoSEQ multiplex PCR. The table shows around 56,000 clones, with 82% occurring only once. The sequencing used CD4+ or CD8+ T cells sorted from blood, collected in a trial of the OX40 agonist ivuxolimab. These receptors were obtained from an adult with an advanced solid tumor such as melanoma, head and neck, liver or kidney cancer. CDR3s include the opening cysteine and the closing phenylalanine or tryptophan. D genes are given only for firm matches.

cdr3_length	d_call	v_call	j_call	cdr3_aa
15	.	TRBV30	TRBJ2-1	CAWSVGGTVMLEQFF
15	.	TRBV11-3	TRBJ2-1	CASRSGITRNNEQFF
13	.	TRBV19	TRBJ1-4	CASSISRTRSLFF
13	.	TRBV9	TRBJ1-1	CASSTSANTEAFF
13	TRBD2	TRBV29-1	TRBJ2-7	CSVGTSPTYEQYF
16	TRBD2	TRBV4-2	TRBJ2-1	CASSQDVPSGYNEQFF
15	.	TRBV7-2	TRBJ1-6	CASSWSGTENSPLHF
17	TRBD2	TRBV7-3	TRBJ2-2	CASSSTPAGAPGGELFF
15	.	TRBV30	TRBJ1-1	CAWKDKALRLTEAFF
13	.	TRBV6-5	TRBJ2-7	CASSYRADYEQYF
15	.	TRBV7-9	TRBJ2-3	CASSTRQGGGDTQYF
14	.	TRBV11-3	TRBJ2-5	CASSPVQTQETQYF
16	TRBD1	TRBV7-2	.	CASSLAWSQGKNEQYF
15	.	TRBV19	TRBJ1-5	CASKAGSNSNQPQHF
15	TRBD1	TRBV2	TRBJ1-2	CASSATGARKYGYTF
14	TRBD1	TRBV7-9	TRBJ2-7	CAVSGTGLFYEQYF
13	.	TRBV11-2	TRBJ1-1	CASSTLQNTEAFF
17	.	TRBV5-4	TRBJ1-5	CASSQSFSVMPRRPQHF
16	.	TRBV5-5	TRBJ1-2	CASSPIQGAGRYGYTF
15	TRBD2	TRBV7-2	TRBJ2-2	CASSPTSGTTGELFF
18	TRBD2	TRBV5-4	TRBJ2-3	CASSLAKVAGASTDTQYF
18	.	TRBV19	TRBJ1-5	CASSIGVSAGIRNQPQHF
16	TRBD2	TRBV7-2	TRBJ2-5	CASSLYGGSGQETQYF
17	TRBD2	TRBV5-4	TRBJ2-5	CASSSPTSGRKGETQYF
14	TRBD1	TRBV5-1	TRBJ1-5	CASSTGQGDQPQHF
18	TRBD2	TRBV9	TRBJ2-1	CASSVASMGAGARNEQFF
15	TRBD1	TRBV5-1	TRBJ1-2	CASSPGTGFNYGYTF
18	.	TRBV4-2	TRBJ1-6	CASSQEPPVLRTNSPLHF
14	TRBD1	TRBV5-1	TRBJ2-7	CASSRDRASYEQYF
14	TRBD1	TRBV7-3	TRBJ2-7	CASSLRGQGNEQYF
16	.	TRBV19	TRBJ2-4	CASSEARAIAKNIQYF
15	.	TRBV11-2	TRBJ1-4	CASSPSTPQNEKLFF
13	TRBD1	TRBV7-3	TRBJ1-1	CASSLQGGTEAFF
15	TRBD1	TRBV19	TRBJ1-3	CASSIDREPGNTIYF
14	.	TRBV5-1	TRBJ2-3	CASSWLQSTDTQYF
14	TRBD1	TRBV28	TRBJ1-1	CASSYPGGDTEAFF
15	TRBD1	TRBV6-6	TRBJ1-2	CASSRTGGRSGGYTF
20	TRBD1	TRBV4-1	TRBJ2-7	CASSLLHMPGGPSYDYEQYF
12	.	TRBV29-1	TRBJ2-7	CSVVFGTYEQYF
15	TRBD1	TRBV28	TRBJ2-7	CASSLSGGGSYEQYF
16	.	TRBV11-3	TRBJ2-5	CASSTSVGGQQETQYF
14	.	TRBV2	TRBJ1-5	CASSRDGSGQPQHF
15	TRBD1	TRBV7-9	TRBJ2-2	CASSPGDRNTGELFF
16	.	TRBV11-3	TRBJ2-3	CASSLDLGFQTDTQYF
15	.	TRBV18	TRBJ1-4	CASSAQQEFNEKLFF
17	TRBD2	TRBV11-2	TRBJ2-3	CASSLRGAGGPADTQYF
15	TRBD2	TRBV2	TRBJ2-1	CAGKLGLAGVDEQFF
17	TRBD1	TRBV7-9	TRBJ1-6	CASSSWTGGRYNSPLHF
13	.	TRBV6-5	TRBJ1-6	CASSRQKNSPLHF
15	TRBD1	TRBV10-3	TRBJ1-2	CAISEIDRAHYGYTF
12	.	TRBV9	TRBJ1-3	CASSVSTGSIYF
15	TRBD1	TRBV7-2	TRBJ1-2	CASSAGTGQSYGYTF
14	.	TRBV7-8	TRBJ2-7	CASSFEGHLYEQYF
16	TRBD2	TRBV15	TRBJ2-3	CATSRGTSGGTDTQYF
15	TRBD1	TRBV7-2	TRBJ1-2	CASSTRQGARYGYTF
13	.	TRBV28	TRBJ1-2	CASSLSGKAGYTF
15	TRBD1	TRBV5-1	TRBJ1-2	CASKEGTGVSYGYTF
16	.	TRBV5-5	TRBJ2-2	CASSLGLAGFDGELFF
12	.	TRBV7-2	TRBJ1-1	CASSLTYTEAFF